The rows below give T cell receptor beta chains drawn from one sample of a study of blood T cell repertoires in COVID-19. This table comes from immunoSEQ multiplex PCR, and its TCRdb copy is limited to in-frame clones, with some not included. The data contain roughly 250,000 clones, 88% of them singletons. Sequencing was done on a sample of peripheral blood. The source of these receptors is a woman in her twenties or thirties with acute or convalescent COVID-19. CDR3s include the opening cysteine and the closing phenylalanine or tryptophan. A D gene is named only where the DNA matches it firmly. Part of the rows lack a size; the others show once, few, many or a class for expanded clones.

>TRBD2|-|TRBJ2-1|18|TRBV18
CASSPPRSSGRVNNEQFF
TGTGCCAGCTCACCACCGAGATCTAGCGGGAGGGTAAACAATGAGCAGTTCTTC
>TRBD2|-|TRBJ2-1|18|TRBV5-4
CASSSAGTSGRIRAEQFF
TGTGCCAGCAGCTCTGCGGGGACTAGCGGGAGAATACGGGCTGAGCAGTTCTTC
>TRBD1|-|TRBJ2-2|15|TRBV6-5
CASRDRGTNTGELFF
TGTGCCAGCAGAGACAGGGGGACGAACACCGGGGAGCTGTTTTTT
>-|once|TRBJ1-1|12|TRBV7-9
CASSRMNTEAFF
TGTGCCAGCAGTCGTATGAACACTGAAGCTTTCTTT
>-|-|TRBJ2-4|15|TRBV14
CASSPGTLVKNIQYF
TGTGCCAGCAGCCCCGGGACACTCGTCAAAAACATTCAGTACTTC
>-|-|TRBJ2-5|18|TRBV27
CASSKARLAARDQETQYF
TGTGCCAGCAGTAAAGCGAGGCTGGCAGCGAGGGACCAAGAGACCCAGTACTTC
>TRBD2|-|TRBJ2-3|13|TRBV30
CAWRLAGADTQYF
TGTGCCTGGAGACTAGCGGGGGCAGATACGCAGTATTTT
>TRBD1|-|TRBJ2-7|13|TRBV7-2
CASSLTGTYEQYF
TGTGCCAGCAGCTTGACAGGGACCTACGAGCAGTACTTC
>TRBD1|-|TRBJ2-7|16|TRBV27
CASSSHGTGKVYEQYF
TGTGCCAGCAGTTCACACGGGACAGGGAAGGTCTACGAGCAGTACTTC
>TRBD1|-|TRBJ1-1|15|TRBV30
CAWTPRDRGRTEAFF
TGTGCCTGGACCCCCCGGGACAGGGGACGGACTGAAGCTTTCTTT
>-|-|TRBJ2-5|14|TRBV9
CASSTGLLGETQYF
TGTGCCAGCAGCACCGGACTCCTAGGGGAGACCCAGTACTTC
>TRBD2|-|TRBJ2-7|17|TRBV25-1
CASSERTSGTPRYEQYF
TGTGCCAGCAGTGAGAGGACTAGCGGGACCCCGCGATACGAGCAGTACTTC
>-|-|TRBJ1-5|13|TRBV29-1
CSVAKGLGQPQHF
TGCAGCGTTGCCAAGGGACTTGGGCAGCCCCAGCATTTT
>TRBD2|-|TRBJ2-7|13|TRBV2
CASRTGRMEEQYF
TGTGCCAGCAGAACCGGGAGGATGGAGGAGCAGTACTTC
>TRBD2|-|TRBJ2-1|13|TRBV30
CAWNYGGYNEQFF
TGTGCCTGGAACTACGGGGGGTACAATGAGCAGTTCTTC
>TRBD2|-|TRBJ2-3|19|TRBV6-6
CASSQLGTSGRSGTDTQYF
TGTGCCAGCAGTCAACTCGGGACTAGCGGGAGATCGGGCACAGATACGCAGTATTTT
>-|-|TRBJ2-5|13|TRBV5-4
CAEREAGQETQYF
TGTGCCGAAAGGGAGGCAGGGCAAGAGACCCAGTACTTC
>-|-|TRBJ1-6|13|TRBV6-1
CASSEAPRSPLHF
TGTGCCAGCAGTGAAGCGCCTCGGTCACCCCTCCACTTT
>-|-|TRBJ2-2|15|TRBV12-5
CASGLVLANTGELFF
TGTGCTAGTGGTTTGGTACTAGCGAACACCGGGGAGCTGTTTTTT
>TRBD1|-|TRBJ2-1|17|TRBV5-1
CASSSGWTGGTYNEQFF
TGCGCCAGCAGCTCCGGATGGACAGGGGGGACCTACAATGAGCAGTTCTTC
>TRBD2|-|TRBJ2-7|12|TRBV7-2
CASSFRTSEQYF
TGTGCCAGCAGCTTCCGGACTAGCGAGCAGTACTTC
>-|-|TRBJ2-4|15|TRBV29-1
CSAYGRQSAKNIQYF
TGCAGCGCTTATGGTCGCCAGTCAGCCAAAAACATTCAGTACTTC
>-|once|TRBJ2-7|14|TRBV30
CAFHRDNSAYEQYF
TGTGCCTTCCACAGGGATAACTCCGCCTACGAGCAGTACTTC
>TRBD2|-|TRBJ2-5|16|TRBV7-2
CASSPRTSPVGETQYF
TGTGCCAGCAGCCCGAGGACTAGCCCCGTGGGAGAGACCCAGTACTTC
>-|-|TRBJ1-6|14|TRBV3-1/TRBV3-2
CASSPQVTHSPLHF
TGTGCCAGCAGCCCACAGGTTACTCACTCACCCCTCCACTTT
>-|few|TRBJ2-1|15|TRBV6-4
CASSEEGGTHNEQFF
TGTGCCAGCAGTGAAGAGGGAGGCACCCACAATGAGCAGTTCTTC
>-|-|TRBJ1-5|11|TRBV6-5
CASGQSQPQHF
TGTGCCAGCGGGCAATCTCAGCCCCAGCATTTT
>-|-|TRBJ1-6|15|TRBV19
CASSIDSRVNSPLHF
TGTGCCAGTAGTATAGATAGCAGGGTAAATTCACCCCTCCACTTT
>TRBD2|-|TRBJ2-1|15|TRBV11-2
CASSLVAGVNNEQFF
TGTGCCAGCAGCTTAGTAGCGGGAGTAAACAATGAGCAGTTCTTC
>-|-|TRBJ1-3|13|TRBV14
CASSQVAGNTIYF
TGTGCCAGCAGCCAAGTAGCTGGAAACACCATATATTTT
>TRBD2|few|TRBJ2-7|17|TRBV14
CASSTSLDGRTLYEQYF
TGTGCCAGCAGCACCTCCCTAGACGGGAGGACCTTATACGAGCAGTACTTC
>-|-|TRBJ1-2|13|TRBV19
CASSWARLDGYTF
TGTGCCAGTAGTTGGGCCAGGCTCGATGGCTACACCTTC
>-|-|TRBJ1-6|18|TRBV21-1
CASSNSWTETIDNSPLHF
TGTGCCAGCAGCAACTCCTGGACAGAGACAATTGACAATTCACCCCTCCACTTT
>TRBD2|-|TRBJ2-3|16|TRBV4-2
CASSQQKAGGPDTQYF
TGTGCCAGCAGCCAGCAGAAAGCGGGAGGCCCAGATACGCAGTATTTT
>-|few|TRBJ1-1|14|TRBV6-2/TRBV6-3
CASSREQGNTEAFF
TGTGCCAGCAGTAGAGAACAGGGGAACACTGAAGCTTTCTTT
>TRBD1|-|TRBJ1-1|15|TRBV5-1
CASSVQGKENTEAFF
TGCGCCAGCAGCGTACAGGGGAAGGAGAACACTGAAGCTTTCTTT
>TRBD2|-|TRBJ2-7|17|TRBV19
CASSNQTGTSGLGEQYF
TGTGCCAGTAGTAACCAAACCGGGACTAGCGGTTTGGGGGAGCAGTACTTC
>TRBD2|-|TRBJ2-3|15|TRBV25-1
CASSETSGFSDTQYF
TGTGCCAGCAGCGAGACTAGCGGTTTTTCAGATACGCAGTATTTT
>-|once|TRBJ2-7|14|TRBV5-6
CASSFWTGTYEQYF
TGTGCCAGCAGCTTTTGGACTGGGACCTACGAGCAGTACTTC
>-|-|TRBJ1-2|14|TRBV7-8
CASSLAKGFGGYTF
TGTGCCAGCAGCTTAGCGAAGGGGTTCGGTGGCTACACCTTC
>-|-|TRBJ2-1|11|TRBV7-9
CASSSNNEQFF
TGTGCCAGCAGCTCCAACAATGAGCAGTTCTTC
>-|-|TRBJ1-3|13|TRBV7-2
CASSPNSGNTIYF
TGTGCCAGCAGCCCCAACTCTGGAAACACCATATATTTT
>TRBD1|-|TRBJ2-7|14|TRBV6-6
CASSWGQGPYEQYF
TGTGCCAGCAGTTGGGGACAGGGGCCCTACGAGCAGTACTTC
>-|-|TRBJ2-7|11|TRBV30
CAWSVSYEQYF
TGTGCCTGGAGTGTATCTTACGAGCAGTACTTC
>TRBD1|-|TRBJ1-5|15|TRBV6-5
CAGSPRTGGDQPQHF
TGTGCCGGCAGCCCGAGGACAGGAGGGGATCAGCCCCAGCATTTT
>TRBD1|-|TRBJ2-7|17|TRBV14
CASSQRLGGTGGYEQYF
TGTGCCAGCAGCCAACGCCTCGGCGGGACAGGGGGCTACGAGCAGTACTTC
>-|-|TRBJ2-1|16|TRBV30
CAWRLGSENSYNEQFF
TGTGCCTGGAGATTGGGTAGCGAGAACTCCTACAATGAGCAGTTCTTC
>-|-|TRBJ2-7|16|TRBV7-8
CASSPPSGGGTREQYF
TGTGCCAGCAGCCCCCCCTCCGGAGGAGGGACGAGAGAGCAGTACTTC
>TRBD1|-|TRBJ1-1|14|TRBV6-5
CASTFTGGDTEAFF
TGTGCCAGCACGTTTACAGGGGGTGACACTGAAGCTTTCTTT
>TRBD2|-|TRBJ2-7|20|TRBV4-2
CASSQVGGRLGTSGRTEQYF
TGTGCCAGCAGCCAGGTGGGGGGGCGACTAGGGACTAGCGGGCGGACGGAGCAGTACTTC